This T cell receptor beta chain was documented in a study of a mutant IDH1 vaccine in newly diagnosed glioma. Study summary: Once 4-6 weeks had passed after radiotherapy alone, vaccination started, or it started with temozolomide cycles. Week 35 was safety follow-up visit V12; week 47 was end-of-study visit V13.

Regarding the study as a whole: Pseudoprogression looked unconnected to shifts in top peripheral T cell clonotypes.

As to time point: week 47, end of study. One vaccine dose held 300 ug of mutant IDH1 20-mer peptide and came with topical imiquimod. Germline lookup yields CDR1 SGHTA and CDR2 FQGNSA. The CDR3 consists of 14 residues. With V trimmed by 3 bases and J by 5 bases, 5 bases remained unmatched. Clones were sequenced by immunoSEQ multiplex PCR, and TCRdb holds only the in-frame ones, with some missing. The table has around 54,000 clones, roughly four fifths seen once; the top ten hold roughly 3%. Details on this clone: Its antigen is not known.

This sample comprised PBMCs, obtained from a glioma patient whose treatment included an IDH1 peptide vaccine. The chain employs TRBV7-2 and TRBJ2-5, with 8 nucleotides matching TRBD2. This TCR was recovered from a woman in her forties or fifties with glioma. The CDR3 DNA reads TGTGCCAGCAGCTTGGGACTAGTGGGGGAGACCCAGTACTTC. This gives the protein CASSLGLVGETQYF. The entire variable domain, with the rest obtained from reference TRBV7-2 and TRBJ2-5, is as follows: GAGVSQSPSNKVTEKGKDVELRCDPISGHTALYWYRQSLGQGLEFLIYFQGNSAPDKSGLPSDRFSAERTGGSVSTLTIQRTQQEDSAVYLCASSLGLVGETQYFGPGTRLLVL.